This entry is about one T cell receptor beta chain. The clone's antigen remains unknown. There are no base qualities to consult, and no much larger clone falls within one base. The cohort consisted of hundreds of healthy bone marrow donors. At the time of sampling, every cohort member was nominally healthy, though immune exposures that went unrecorded were likely present. The donor tested CMV seronegative and was one of the 352 seronegative cohort members. A peripheral blood sample was collected from each donor, and TCR beta sequencing was performed on peripheral blood mononuclear cells. Genomic DNA was extracted from the blood cell samples with the Qiagen DNeasy Blood Extraction Kit. This sample was included in a study of cytomegalovirus exposure and HLA in healthy donors (dated by TCRdb to 2016 to 2017). For context, the study as a whole: An earlier analysis of about 560 of the donors reported 276 Gb of sequence data and 90 million to 120 million unique TCR beta sequences obtained from about 200 million T cells. About 310 gigabases of sequencing data and some 85 million unique TCR sequences were included in an early release covering about 600 HLA-typed donors. The genetic ancestry cluster associated with self-reported Caucasian donors included about 81% of the roughly 400 genotyped donors. The study was designed to test whether signatures of past pathogen exposure could be identified by cataloging public T cell receptors. The study used immunosequencing to profile the T cell repertoires of hundreds of subjects and linked those repertoires to cytomegalovirus serostatus. Besides the first cohort of more than 650 subjects, a separate validation cohort made up of over a hundred different subjects was used. High-throughput TCR immunosequencing, statistical association of individual TCRs with disease status, and machine learning were combined to predict cytomegalovirus infection status. To study patterns of TCR occurrence, a later analysis re-analyzed previously published TCR beta repertoires from 600 to 750 donors and added high-resolution HLA genotyping. In the later analysis, no new phenotypic data were used to find candidate immune exposures; instead, reliance was placed on TCR beta sequences and their occurrence across donors. An earlier analysis of roughly 580 of the donors used high-throughput TCR beta sequencing to judge whether each TCR beta V gene segment behaved as functional or pseudogenic. Donor age, sex, ethnicity and CMV serostatus were collected together with the repertoire data. A later genetic analysis used genome-wide SNP genotypes for about 55% of the 666 donors, treating that subset as a discovery cohort. Every discovery cohort repertoire had been produced on one sequencing platform. HLA typing included class I and class II loci at four-digit resolution. The number of donors typed differed by locus, with about 620-630 for A, B, C, DRB1 and DQB1, approximately 500 for DQA1, over 600 for DPA1, and some 440 for DPB1. Because of strong linkage in the cohort, roughly five DR-DQ haplotypes were treated as single units for association and clustering. Across some 400 genotyped donors of the cohort, an average of about 240,000 unique TCR beta nucleotide sequences per donor were sequenced, and approximately 17% of those sequences were non-productive.

Receptors were amplified or captured by the immunoSEQ multiplex PCR assay. A mixture of 60 forward primers for TCR Vbeta segments and 13 reverse primers for TCR Jbeta segments was used in the multiplex PCR. The CDR3 region of rearranged TCR beta genes was amplified from genomic DNA by a multiplex PCR assay. The Illumina HiSeq System was used to sequence the amplified TCR beta libraries as 87-base-pair reads. In the paper's pipeline: Across the 670 or so repertoires, a later analysis counted approximately 83 million unique TCR beta chains, about 10 million of which were shared by at least two donors. Raw reads were error-corrected and collapsed into unique sequences with a nearest-neighbor algorithm that merged closely related sequences to remove PCR and sequencing errors. Alignment of CDR3 sequences to IMGT reference sequences was used to assign V, D and J gene segments. For a sequence to be retained, a match of at least six nucleotides to both a V gene segment and a J gene segment was required. A rearrangement counted as productive if the CDR3 had no stop codons and remained in frame with V and J, and every other rearrangement counted as non-productive. Following IMGT convention, CDR3 was defined as the stretch from the second conserved V-encoded cysteine up to the conserved J-encoded phenylalanine. Sequences without an unambiguous match to a single V gene segment were excluded from the earlier analysis of a few hundred of the donors. In an earlier analysis of some 590 of the donors, a V segment was called functional when productive rearrangements were above 56.7%, and segregating when the standard deviation between donors exceeded 5%. A statistical classification framework was built to diagnose cytomegalovirus status from the catalog of TCR beta chain sequences. V and J gene assignment, in a later analysis, came from comparing TCR nucleotide sequences with IMGT/GENE-DB human TR gene sequences. In a later analysis, CDR3 sequences and most-parsimonious VDJ recombination scenarios were assigned using the TCRdist pipeline. In a later analysis, every TCR beta chain was defined by the combination of its CDR3 amino acid sequence and its V-gene family, and reads without a unique V-gene family were dropped. In a later analysis, around 600 highly shared, low-generation-probability nucleotide sequences were removed to address suspected cross-contamination and a sequencing artifact. In a later analysis, a clonal expansion index for each public chain was calculated from normalized within-repertoire ranks of inferred template counts. In a later analysis, generation probabilities were computed using a VDJ recombination model fitted to out-of-frame rearrangements, and the results were checked against IGoR. In a later analysis, hypergeometric tests were used to score TCR-TCR, TCR-HLA and TCR-CMV co-occurrence, with a repertoire-size bias correction applied to TCR pairs. A later analysis estimated false discovery rates by permuting HLA or CMV assignments 20 times. A later analysis grouped co-occurring TCRs with DBSCAN, adding TCRdist sequence similarity when clustering within HLA-allele-positive subsets. Repertoires with fewer than 30,000 or more than 120,000 public chains were left out of co-occurrence clustering, as were four to six repertoires with anomalous nucleotide sharing. The clones in this table, taken by TCRdb from immuneACCESS, are in-frame only. Not every clone is retained; where verified, under half of the shortfall comes from an unresolved V gene, and the cause of the rest is unknown. V, J and clone size are those of that table, while D and trimming were read from the DNA. The sample table shows fewer than 250,000 clones, and more than 75% are seen once. 1.5% to 2% of the sample rests with the top ten.

CDR1 and CDR2 (GTSNPN, SVGIG) derive from the germline V gene (reference sequence). From the cysteine up to the phenylalanine, the CDR3 has a length of 14 residues. Only the CDR3 region is kept as DNA, spanning 42 bases read in frame from base 1. The junction carries 14 bases between V and J, which are trimmed by 2 bases and 7 bases respectively. What the work shows at the level of the full study, not this receptor alone: The study gave a list of about 160 TCR beta chains associated with cytomegalovirus. According to the authors, the approach could potentially be generalized to other disease states and immunological phenotypes. The earlier analysis of some 560 of the donors excluded 15 to 20 rarely observed V segments, including chromosome 9 orphons, because counts were too low. In a later analysis, about 16,000 TCR beta sequences were associated with specific HLA alleles at a false discovery rate of 0.05. Because HLA typing was unavailable for some donors at each locus, only the typed subset was used in association tests. In a later genetic analysis, fewer N-insertions in productive TCRs were reported among donors in an Asian-associated ancestry cluster than the roughly 640-donor mean. Most TCR sequences were observed very rarely across donors, whereas some public TCRs were present in many individuals. According to a later analysis, TCR association rates differed among HLA loci, with DRB1 alleles showing the most associated TCRs and HLA-C alleles showing the fewest. A later analysis reported that several top co-occurrence clusters appeared linked to parvovirus B19, influenza, CMV and Epstein-Barr virus. The cohort was sequenced for TCR beta chains only, and without alpha or paired-chain data the features that could be detected were limited. An association between a missense DCLRE1C variant and V-gene and J-gene trimming of TCR beta chains was found in a later genetic analysis and replicated in an independent cohort. The classifier was reported to diagnose cytomegalovirus status with high specificity and sensitivity in both the original and validation cohorts. In an earlier analysis of 587 of the donors, most TCR beta V segments were observed in productive rearrangements about 87% or about 30% of the time, broadly matching IMGT annotations. For the cohort, immune exposure information was limited to CMV serostatus. Some IMGT-functional V segments, including TRBV6-2 and TRBV6-3, could not be told apart with the 87-base-pair reads, so those segments were excluded. A further reported finding was that TCR beta sequences accurately predicted the HLA-A and HLA-B alleles for most subjects in the first cohort. A few of the identified cytomegalovirus-associated TCR beta chains were confirmed in vitro to be specific for cytomegalovirus antigens. Assigning TCR associations to individual alleles was difficult when HLA alleles, especially DR and DQ, strongly co-occurred. A cluster of highly shared sequence variants was judged likely to be a technical artifact of the sequencing pipeline. In a later analysis, most CMV-associated TCR beta chains were found to appear HLA-restricted, with HLA associations seemingly driven largely by CMV exposure. Linkage disequilibrium might explain the correlated functional status among segregating V segments, but an unknown experimental factor could not be excluded. A later analysis found that HLA-associated TCR beta chains were more clonally expanded and had lower generation probabilities than equally common non-associated chains. The presence/absence analyses assumed that sequencing depth was roughly uniform across donors, and that assumption may not be true.

The sequencing sample was made of PBMCs. The TCR sequence derives from a woman aged 18-35 years in good health and CMV-seronegative. Recombination connected TRBV30 to TRBJ1-4; a weak D assignment points to TRBD1 (5 bases agree). The base sequence is TGTGCCTGGAGTCCAGGGATAACAGGTGAAAAACTGTTTTTT. It is translated as CAWSPGITGEKLFF.